Below, one T cell receptor beta chain is given with its context. Its target is not known. Trimming left V 5 bases short and J 6 bases short, with 29 bases between. Germline V gene data show CDR1 as LGHNA and CDR2 as YNFKEQ. This CDR3 is built from 18 residues. The RNA input was roughly 0.45 to 1 ug, and it was reverse transcribed with random hexamers. TCRdb re-analysed the immunoSEQ multiplex PCR reads in MiXCR, keeping a single row per CDR3 protein. The data show 150,000 to 200,000 distinct CDR3 sequences, approximately 94% seen once. Patients with Susac syndrome met diagnostic criteria that were recently defined for definite or probable disease. TEMRA cells were enriched by FACS, and CD4+ and CD8+ T cells were negatively isolated. This sample was taken from a study of CD8 T cells in Susac syndrome. Findings of the study overall: That the number of individuals in its TCR sequencing and HLA analysis was relatively small was acknowledged by the study.

This TCR came from a human donor with Susac syndrome. Sequenced sample: CD4+ T cells from PBMCs. V and J are TRBV4-2 and TRBJ2-7; tentatively, D is TRBD1 or TRBD2 (9 bases each). The CDR3 protein is CASSEDRGSGGGVGEQYF. CDR3 in DNA: TGTGCCAGCAGCGAGGACAGGGGTTCAGGCGGGGGGGTCGGCGAGCAGTACTTC.